The following is a TCR beta chain sequence with its context. The sample belongs to a study of T cells in Graves' hyperthyroidism and ophthalmopathy. RNA transcripts provided the source from which TCR beta CDR3 regions were amplified. The TCR CDR3 was amplified in a first-round RT-PCR using the HTBI primer set. TCRdb recomputed calls from the multiplex PCR reads with MiXCR, one row per CDR3 protein. The sample contains hundreds of thousands of distinct CDR3 sequences, about 14% of which appear only once. This CDR3 is 13 amino acids long. CDR1 and CDR2 from the germline V gene are DFQATT and SNEGSKA (reference sequence). The V gene lost 4 bases and the J gene lost 1 base, with 10 bases spanning the gap.

Sequenced material: blood. The chain carries TRBV20-1 and TRBJ1-1, with D unresolved. The TCR sequence derives from a man aged 18 to 30 with Graves' ophthalmopathy. The CDR3, as DNA: TGCAGTGCTAACAGACCGGAGAACACTGAAGCTTTCTTT. Its translation is CSANRPENTEAFF.